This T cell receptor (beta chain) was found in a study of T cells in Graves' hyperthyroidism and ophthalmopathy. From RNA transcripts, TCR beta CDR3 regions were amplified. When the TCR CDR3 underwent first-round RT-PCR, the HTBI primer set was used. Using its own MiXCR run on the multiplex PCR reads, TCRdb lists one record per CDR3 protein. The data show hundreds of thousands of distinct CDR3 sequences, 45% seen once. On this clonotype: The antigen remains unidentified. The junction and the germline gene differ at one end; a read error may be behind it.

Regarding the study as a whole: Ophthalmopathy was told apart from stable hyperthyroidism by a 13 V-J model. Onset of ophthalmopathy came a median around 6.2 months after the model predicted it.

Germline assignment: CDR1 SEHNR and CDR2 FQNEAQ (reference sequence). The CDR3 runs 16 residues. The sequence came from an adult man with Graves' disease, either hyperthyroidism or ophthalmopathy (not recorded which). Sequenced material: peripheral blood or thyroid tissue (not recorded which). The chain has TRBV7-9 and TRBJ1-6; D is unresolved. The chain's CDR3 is CASSQEWEYYNSPLHF. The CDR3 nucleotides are TGCGCCAGCAGCCAAGAGTGGGAGTACTATAATTCACCCCTCCACTTT.